This T cell receptor (beta chain) is drawn from a study of cytomegalovirus exposure and HLA in healthy donors (dated by TCRdb to about 2017). Study-level background: An earlier analysis of roughly 500 of the donors reported 276 Gb of sequence data and some 110 million unique TCR beta sequences obtained from roughly 170 million T cells. To decide whether each TCR beta V gene segment behaved as functional or pseudogenic, an earlier analysis of some 600 of the donors relied on high-throughput TCR beta sequencing. In the later analysis, no new phenotypic data were used to find candidate immune exposures; instead, reliance was placed on TCR beta sequences and their occurrence across donors. The number of typed donors differed by locus: roughly 620-640 for A, B, C, DRB1 and DQB1; 500 to 550 for DQA1; 606 for DPA1; and about 470 for DPB1. HLA typing included class I and class II loci at four-digit resolution. The aim of the study was to test whether cataloging public T cell receptors could identify signatures of past pathogen exposure. Four or five DR-DQ haplotypes were handled as single units for association and clustering because linkage in the cohort was strong. Of the roughly 410 genotyped donors, less than 85% were placed in the genetic ancestry cluster associated with self-reported Caucasian donors. To study patterns of TCR occurrence, a later analysis re-analyzed previously published TCR beta repertoires from 550 to 800 donors and added high-resolution HLA genotyping. Alongside the repertoire data, information on donor age, sex, ethnicity and CMV serostatus was compiled. All discovery cohort repertoires had been generated on a single sequencing platform. An early release covering around 630 HLA-typed donors comprised about 290 gigabases of sequencing data and around 86 million unique TCR sequences. The study combined high-throughput TCR immunosequencing, statistical association of individual TCRs with disease status, and machine learning to predict cytomegalovirus infection status. Besides the first cohort of 500 to 700 subjects, a separate validation cohort made up of roughly 130 different subjects was used. Among a few hundred genotyped donors of the cohort, an average of roughly 240,000 unique TCR beta nucleotide sequences were sequenced per donor, approximately 20% of them non-productive. Genome-wide SNP genotypes for about 55% of the 666 donors were used in a later genetic analysis, which treated that subset as a discovery cohort. The T cell repertoires of some 670 subjects were profiled by immunosequencing and related to cytomegalovirus serostatus. Findings and caveats that apply to the study as a whole: In a later analysis, TCR association rates were found to vary across HLA loci, with the most associated TCRs seen for DRB1 alleles and the fewest for HLA-C alleles. Because HLA typing was unavailable for some donors at each locus, only the typed subset was used in association tests. According to a later genetic analysis, donors in an Asian-associated ancestry cluster had fewer N-insertions in productive TCRs than the approximately 700-donor mean. In a later analysis, about 16,000 TCR beta sequences were associated with specific HLA alleles at a false discovery rate of 0.05. Immune exposure information for the cohort was limited to CMV serostatus. In an earlier analysis of around 500 of the donors, most TCR beta V segments appeared in productive rearrangements about 90% or about 30% of the time, broadly matching IMGT annotations. Sequencing depth was assumed to be roughly uniform across donors in the presence/absence analyses, though that assumption may not hold. The study gave a list of 150 to 200 TCR beta chains associated with cytomegalovirus. Three of the identified cytomegalovirus-associated TCR beta chains were confirmed in vitro to be specific for cytomegalovirus antigens. According to a later analysis, parvovirus B19, influenza, CMV and Epstein-Barr virus appeared linked to several top co-occurrence clusters. Only TCR beta chains were sequenced in this cohort, and the absence of alpha or paired-chain data limited detectable features. The classifier was reported to diagnose cytomegalovirus status with high specificity and sensitivity in both the original cohort and the validation cohort. A group of highly shared sequence variants was considered likely to be a technical artifact of the sequencing pipeline. When HLA alleles, especially DR and DQ, strongly co-occurred, TCR associations were difficult to assign to individual alleles. According to a later analysis, most CMV-associated TCR beta chains appeared to be HLA-restricted, and the HLA associations seemed to be driven largely by CMV exposure. The earlier analysis of a few hundred of the donors excluded roughly 17 rarely observed V segments, including chromosome 9 orphons, because counts were too low. Some IMGT-functional V segments, including TRBV6-2 and TRBV6-3, could not be told apart with the 87-base-pair reads, so those segments were excluded. Correlated functional status among segregating V segments might reflect linkage disequilibrium, but an unknown experimental factor could not be ruled out. In a later analysis, HLA-associated TCR beta chains showed more clonal expansion and lower generation probabilities than non-associated chains that were equally common. Most TCR sequences were observed very rarely across donors, whereas some public TCRs were present in many individuals. The authors suggested that the approach could potentially be generalized to other disease states and immunological phenotypes. V-gene and J-gene trimming of TCR beta chains was associated with a missense DCLRE1C variant in a later genetic analysis, and the association was replicated in an independent cohort. A further reported finding was that TCR beta sequences accurately predicted the HLA-A and HLA-B alleles for most subjects in the first cohort.

Receptor amplification or capture employed the immunoSEQ multiplex PCR assay. The multiplex PCR relied on a mix of 60 forward primers for TCR Vbeta segments and 13 reverse primers for TCR Jbeta segments. A multiplex PCR assay on genomic DNA amplified the CDR3 region of rearranged TCR beta genes. The Illumina HiSeq System was used to sequence the amplified TCR beta libraries as 87-base-pair reads. The original pipeline was this. A later analysis counted 65 million to 90 million unique TCR beta chains across the roughly 700 repertoires, and 10 million to 11 million of these chains were shared by at least two donors. Raw reads were error-corrected and collapsed into unique sequences with a nearest-neighbor algorithm that merged closely related sequences to remove PCR and sequencing errors. CDR3 sequences were aligned to IMGT reference sequences to assign V, D and J gene segments. For a sequence to be retained, a match of at least six nucleotides was required to both a V gene segment and a J gene segment. Rearrangements were called productive when the CDR3 lacked stop codons and stayed in frame with V and J; all others were non-productive. Following IMGT convention, CDR3 was defined as the stretch from the second conserved V-encoded cysteine up to the conserved J-encoded phenylalanine. In an earlier analysis of more than 550 of the donors, sequences lacking an unambiguous match to a single V gene segment were excluded. An earlier analysis of roughly 590 of the donors called V segments functional above 56.7% productive rearrangements and segregating when the between-donor standard deviation exceeded 5%. A statistical classification framework was built to diagnose cytomegalovirus status from the catalog of TCR beta chain sequences. A later analysis assigned V and J genes by comparing TCR nucleotide sequences with IMGT/GENE-DB human TR gene sequences. In a later analysis, CDR3 sequences and most-parsimonious VDJ recombination scenarios were assigned using the TCRdist pipeline. In a later analysis, each TCR beta chain was defined by its CDR3 amino acid sequence together with its V-gene family, and reads lacking a unique V-gene family were excluded. As a way to deal with suspected cross-contamination and a sequencing artifact, a later analysis dropped 500 to 700 nucleotide sequences that were highly shared and had low generation probability. In a later analysis, a clonal expansion index for each public chain was calculated from normalized within-repertoire ranks of inferred template counts. Generation probabilities in a later analysis came from a VDJ recombination model fitted to out-of-frame rearrangements, and those results were checked against IGoR. A later analysis scored TCR-TCR, TCR-HLA and TCR-CMV co-occurrence with hypergeometric tests, applying a repertoire-size bias correction to TCR pairs. In a later analysis, false discovery rates were estimated by permuting HLA or CMV assignments 20 times. A later analysis grouped co-occurring TCRs with DBSCAN, adding TCRdist sequence similarity when clustering within HLA-allele-positive subsets. Repertoires with fewer than 30,000 or more than 120,000 public chains, plus five repertoires with anomalous nucleotide sharing, were excluded from co-occurrence clustering. TCRdb mirrors the immuneACCESS table, restricted to in-frame sequences. Some clones are absent from its copies; in checked studies, under half trace to an unresolved V gene, and the reason for the others is unknown. That table furnishes V, J and clone size, whereas the DNA furnished D and trimming. The sample data list 99,000 or so clones, and approximately 14% of these were observed just once. The ten top clones hold more than 0.8% of the sample.

V loses 1 base, J loses 3 bases, and the germline ends lie 6 bases apart. The CDR3, cysteine through phenylalanine, is 13 amino acids long. CDR3 DNA is the only sequence kept; it has 39 bases, read in frame from the first base. The germline V gene gives CDR1 as SGHDN and CDR2 as FVKESK. This clone was seen a handful of times. It lacks a known antigen. No per-base quality is available; no much larger clone lies one base away. The cohort comprised around 700 healthy bone marrow donors. Cohort members were all nominally healthy when sampled, although unrecorded immune exposures were likely present. The donor was CMV seronegative and was included in the group of a few hundred seronegative cohort members. Every donor gave a peripheral blood sample, and the peripheral blood mononuclear cells from that sample were used for TCR beta sequencing. Genomic DNA extraction from the blood cell samples was performed with the Qiagen DNeasy Blood Extraction Kit.

The specimen was PBMCs. The sequence joins TRBV14 to TRBJ1-2, with the identity of the D gene unclear. The receptor was isolated from a female donor in good health and CMV-seronegative. The CDR3: CASSQVQDYGYTF. The DNA is TGTGCCAGCAGCCAAGTACAAGACTATGGCTACACCTTC.